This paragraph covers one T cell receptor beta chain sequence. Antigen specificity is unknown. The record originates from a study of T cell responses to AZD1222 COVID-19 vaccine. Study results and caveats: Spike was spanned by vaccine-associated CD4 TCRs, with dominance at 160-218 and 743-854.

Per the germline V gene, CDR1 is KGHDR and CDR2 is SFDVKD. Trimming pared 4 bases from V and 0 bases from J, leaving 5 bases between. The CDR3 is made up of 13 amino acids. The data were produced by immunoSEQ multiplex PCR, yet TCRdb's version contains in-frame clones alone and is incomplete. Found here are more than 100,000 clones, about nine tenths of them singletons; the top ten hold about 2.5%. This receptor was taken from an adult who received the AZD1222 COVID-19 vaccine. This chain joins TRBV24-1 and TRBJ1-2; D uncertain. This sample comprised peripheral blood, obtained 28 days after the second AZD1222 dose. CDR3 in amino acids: CATSDGANYGYTF. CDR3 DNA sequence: TGTGCCACCAGTGACGGGGCTAACTATGGCTACACCTTC.